These 18 T cell receptor beta chains originate from one sample sequenced in a study of blood T cell repertoires in COVID-19. TCRdb keeps only in-frame clones here, not all; method: immunoSEQ multiplex PCR. The table includes about 170,000 clones, approximately 80% detected once. Sequenced sample: PBMCs or T cells enriched from blood (not recorded which). These receptors all come from a man aged 45-65 years who had recovered from COVID-19.

The CDR3 reads CASRGATEAFF. The CDR3 nucleotides are TGTGCCAGCAGGGGAGCCACTGAAGCTTTCTTT. The genes are TRBV27 and TRBJ1-1; D call uncertain. The CDR3 has 11 amino acids. The V end lost 6 bases, the J end lost 4 bases, and 6 bases lay between the germline ends. In germline, CDR1 is MNHEY, CDR2 SMNVEV (reference sequence).

The rearrangement uses TRBV29-1 and TRBJ2-2, with 10 bases aligning to TRBD1. This CDR3 comprises 14 residues. Germline V gives CDR1 SQVTM, CDR2 ANQGSEA. J was trimmed by 6 bases and V by 7 bases; bases with no gene match: 8. CDR3 nucleotides: TGCAGCGCCGCTCGACAGGGGGCGGCCGGGGAGCTGTTTTTT. Its translation: CSAARQGAAGELFF.

The chain combines TRBV5-8 with TRBJ1-1; D unclear. The CDR3 is 14 residues long. CDR1 SGHTS and CDR2 YDEGEE come from the germline V gene. V lost 1 base to trimming and J lost 4 bases, with 11 bases between them. CDR3 protein: CASSLRAGSTEAFF. The CDR3 DNA is TGTGCCAGCAGCTTGAGAGCTGGTAGCACTGAAGCTTTCTTT. The whole variable domain, filled in from reference TRBV5-8 and TRBJ1-1, reads EAGVTQSPTHLIKTRGQQATLRCSPISGHTSVYWYQQALGLGLQFLLWYDEGEERNRGNFPPRFSGRQFPNYSSELNVNALELEDSALYLCASSLRAGSTEAFFGQGTRLTVV.

To note about this clone: Mismatch with germline at one junction end may stem from a read error. The V and J genes are TRBV4-2 and TRBJ2-5; 7 bases agree with TRBD1. The CDR3 loop spans 14 amino acids. Per the germline V gene, CDR1 is LGHNA and CDR2 is YNFKEQ. Here the CDR3 reads CASSQIDRVEAQYF. DNA for the CDR3: TGTGCCAGCAGCCAAATAGACAGGGTAGAGGCCCAGTACTTC.

V gene TRBV5-1 combines with J gene TRBJ2-1; maybe TRBD2 (5 bases). The germline V and J ends were trimmed by 0 bases and 7 bases, with 8 bases remaining between them. Germline values: CDR1 SGHRS, CDR2 YFSETQ. This CDR3 has 13 amino acids. The CDR3 reads CASSLASGNEQFF. In DNA form, the CDR3 reads TGCGCCAGCAGCTTGGCCTCGGGAAATGAGCAGTTCTTC.

The rearrangement links TRBV27 to TRBJ1-5; the D gene is possibly TRBD1 (5 bases). The CDR3 spans 16 residues. Germline V gives CDR1 MNHEY, CDR2 SMNVEV (reference sequence). Trimming removed 6 bases from V and 1 base from J, with 16 bases in between. Here the CDR3 DNA reads TGTGCCAGCAGACCTGGTCCAGGGTGGAGCAATCAGCCCCAGCATTTT. Translating it yields CASRPGPGWSNQPQHF.

The rearrangement joins TRBV6-6 to TRBJ2-1, with a possible D match to TRBD1 (6 bases). Trimming cost V 5 bases and J 9 bases, with 17 bases left between them. Germline loops: CDR1 MNHNY, CDR2 SVGAGI (reference sequence). The CDR3 length is 14 residues. CDR3 sequence reads: CASSAKRGNGEQFF. The CDR3 bases are TGTGCCAGCAGTGCTAAGAGGGGGAATGGTGAGCAGTTCTTC.

The chain employs TRBV5-1 and TRBJ2-1; tentatively, D is TRBD2 (5 bases). The CDR3 runs 15 residues. In germline, CDR1 is SGHRS, CDR2 YFSETQ. V lost 4 bases to trimming and J lost 2 bases, with 13 bases between them. This CDR3 is CASSGWTGTYNEQFF. In DNA form, the CDR3 reads TGCGCCAGCAGCGGATGGACGGGAACCTACAATGAGCAGTTCTTC.

This clone has a single count. The rearrangement uses TRBV19 and TRBJ1-6; 10 nucleotides align to TRBD1. The CDR3 sequence is 14 residues long. The ends lost 5 bases at V and 11 bases at J; junction bases unmatched: 6. Germline values: CDR1 LNHDA, CDR2 SQIVND (reference sequence). CDR3 amino acids: CASSLGQGRTPLHF. The CDR3 bases are TGTGCCAGTAGTCTGGGACAGGGGCGCACACCCCTCCACTTT.

J is TRBJ2-5 and V is TRBV2; TRBD2 might be the D (5 bases). The CDR3 runs to 13 residues. Trimming shortened V by 6 bases and J by 2 bases, and 10 bases separated the two germline ends. Germline-derived CDR1 and CDR2 are SNHLY and FYNNEI. CDR3 bases: TGTGCCAGCAGCCGTGGGGAGCAAGAGACCCAGTACTTC. Translation: CASSRGEQETQYF.

V usage is TRBV10-1 and J usage is TRBJ1-5; D remains unclear. The CDR3 spans 9 residues. Trimming pared 4 bases from V and 14 bases from J, leaving 6 bases between. CDR1 and CDR2 (germline): WNHNN, SYGVQD (reference sequence). Here the CDR3 DNA reads TGCGCCAGCAGTGTCGAGGAGCATTTT. Translated, it gives CASSVEEHF.

The table lists this clone with a count of one. V and J are TRBV11-2 and TRBJ1-4; tentative D call: TRBD1 (6 bases). The CDR3 loop spans 12 amino acids. Trimming cost V 5 bases and J 8 bases, with 9 bases left between them. Germline lookup yields CDR1 SGHAT and CDR2 FQNNGV. CDR3: CASSPQGEKLFF. The CDR3 bases are TGTGCCAGCAGCCCCCAGGGGGAAAAACTGTTTTTT.

The chain has TRBV27 and TRBJ1-4; D may be TRBD1 (6 bases). Trimming took 6 bases from V and 8 from J, leaving 16 bases between them. This CDR3 has 14 residues. Germline V lookup: CDR1 MNHEY, CDR2 SMNVEV (reference sequence). CDR3 DNA: TGTGCCAGCAGATTGACGGGGGGCGCCGAAAAACTGTTTTTT. This codes for CASRLTGGAEKLFF.

The genes are TRBV11-3 and TRBJ1-1, with unresolved D. The CDR3 extends over 13 amino acids. Germline V gene sequence: CDR1 SGHNT, CDR2 YENEEA. The V end lost 1 base, the J end lost 11 bases, and 14 bases lay between the germline ends. The CDR3 reads CASSLGVASGAFF. The CDR3 nucleotides read TGTGCCAGCAGCTTAGGAGTAGCCTCCGGTGCTTTCTTT.

This chain uses TRBV4-2 with TRBJ2-7; 10 nucleotides agree with TRBD1. Germline CDR1 reads LGHNA; CDR2 reads YNFKEQ. J gave up 2 bases and V 2 bases, and 3 bases lay outside the gene matches. There are 15 residues in the CDR3. The CDR3 here is CASSQLGQGPYEQYF. In DNA, the CDR3 is TGTGCCAGCAGCCAACTGGGACAGGGGCCCTACGAGCAGTACTTC.

The CDR3 nucleotides read TGTGCCAGTAGTAGACGCGGGGGGGCCGGCACCGGGGAGCTGTTTTTT. Translated: CASSRRGGAGTGELFF. This chain links TRBV19 with TRBJ2-2, with TRBD2 identical over 9 bases. The germline V gene has CDR1 LNHDA and CDR2 SQIVND (reference sequence). This CDR3 contains 16 residues. V lost 4 bases to trimming and J lost 4 bases; unmatched junction nucleotides: 7.

The rearrangement uses TRBV4-3 and TRBJ1-1; 7 bases fit TRBD1. V was pared by 4 bases and J by 11 bases, with 13 bases of the junction left unmatched. Germline assignment: CDR1 LGHNA and CDR2 YSLEER. This CDR3 comprises 14 residues. The CDR3 region has the DNA TGCGCCAGCAGCCTTAACAGGGGCGCGGGTGGGGCTTTCTTT. It yields the protein CASSLNRGAGGAFF.

This clone was picked up one time. This chain uses TRBV12-5 with TRBJ2-3; D gene uncertain. V lost 2 bases and J 2 bases, leaving 8 bases between the germline ends. Germline CDR1 is LGHNT and CDR2 is FRNRAP. The CDR3 contains 14 residues. CDR3 nucleotide sequence: TGTGCTAGTGGTTTGAACAGATTCACAGATACGCAGTATTTT. It specifies CASGLNRFTDTQYF. Together with reference TRBV12-5 and TRBJ2-3, the CDR3 gives the full variable domain: DARVTQTPRHKVTEMGQEVTMRCQPILGHNTVFWYRQTMMQGLELLAYFRNRAPLDDSGMPKDRFSAEMPDATLATLKIQPSEPRDSAVYFCASGLNRFTDTQYFGPGTRLTVL.